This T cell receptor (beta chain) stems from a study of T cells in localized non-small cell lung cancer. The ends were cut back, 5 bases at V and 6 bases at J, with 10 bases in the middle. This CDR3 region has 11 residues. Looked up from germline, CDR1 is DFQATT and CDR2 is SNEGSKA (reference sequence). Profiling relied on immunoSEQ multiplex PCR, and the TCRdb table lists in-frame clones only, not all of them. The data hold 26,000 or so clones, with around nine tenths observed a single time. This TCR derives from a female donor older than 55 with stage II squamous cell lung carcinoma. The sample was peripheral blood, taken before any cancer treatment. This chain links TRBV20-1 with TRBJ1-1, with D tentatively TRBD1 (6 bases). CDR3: CSAYRAPEAFF. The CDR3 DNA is TGCAGTGCTTACAGGGCCCCTGAAGCTTTCTTT.